This T cell receptor beta chain was recorded in a study of blood T cell repertoires in COVID-19. Whole-study context: COVID-19 samples collected from the United States, Italy and Spain covered acute and convalescent phases. T cells, B-cell-depleted T cells, or PBMCs provided the cDNA or gDNA that served as material.

Source study methods: Amplified reference gene primers provided the basis for estimating nucleated cell counts. TCRdb's table, derived via immunoSEQ multiplex PCR, lists solely in-frame clones and lacks some. V and J calls and clone size are copied from that table; D and trimming were computed from the DNA. The data contain roughly 100,000 clones, around 82% of them singletons. This clone was seen a single time. This TCR derives from a human donor in a cohort sampled during active or convalescent COVID-19. Sequenced: peripheral blood.

CDR3 loop: CASSIGDTEAFF. As DNA, the CDR3 is TGTGCCAGCTCCATAGGGGACACTGAAGCTTTCTTT. The chain joins TRBV18 to TRBJ1-1; perhaps TRBD1 as D (5 bases). Trimming left V 6 bases short and J 3 bases short, with 8 bases between. CDR1 and CDR2 from the germline V gene are KGHSH and LQKENI. This CDR3 region has 12 residues.